The rows below give T cell receptor beta chains drawn from one sample of a study of patients and donors after allogeneic stem cell transplantation. Each CDR3 protein is one row after TCRdb ran MiXCR on the RT-PCR reads. There are about a million distinct CDR3 sequences in the sample; about 20% occur only once, and 5% to 6.5% lies in the top ten. Sample: blood, either unsorted or a sorted T cell fraction (not recorded which). The source of these receptors is a human donor who was either an allogeneic HSCT recipient or a stem cell or donor lymphocyte infusion donor (not recorded which). It is not recorded whose cells these are; they may come from a transplant donor. Both conserved end residues are part of each CDR3. A D gene is named only where the DNA matches it firmly. Where a row states a size, it is once, few, many or the class of an expanded clone; other rows omit it.

TRBV24-1,NA,15,TRBD1,TRBJ1-6,CATSDGQGHNSPLHF,TGTGCCACCAGTGACGGACAGGGGCATAATTCACCCCTCCACTTT
TRBV29-1,NA,14,NA,TRBJ2-1,CSVEVSNSYNEQFF,TGCAGCGTTGAAGTCTCAAACTCCTACAATGAGCAGTTCTTC
TRBV12-3/TRBV12-4,many,14,TRBD1,TRBJ1-1,CAIKQTGSKTEAFF,TGTGCCATCAAACAGACAGGGTCGAAGACTGAAGCTTTCTTT
TRBV20-1,many,14,NA,TRBJ2-5,CSPTGGKGQETQYF,TGCAGTCCCACGGGTGGGAAGGGTCAAGAGACCCAGTACTTC
TRBV6-1,NA,13,NA,TRBJ2-7,CASAWDQYYEQYF,TGTGCCAGCGCGTGGGACCAATACTACGAGCAGTACTTC
TRBV12-3/TRBV12-4,few,14,TRBD1,TRBJ2-1,CASRRTGPHNEQFF,TGTGCCAGCAGGCGGACAGGGCCCCACAATGAGCAGTTCTTC
TRBV5-6,NA,16,TRBD1,TRBJ2-7,CASSLLGQGKHYEQYF,TGTGCCAGCAGCCTACTCGGACAGGGAAAACACTACGAGCAGTACTTC
TRBV20-1,few,14,NA,TRBJ2-2,CSAIHPKNTGELFF,TGCAGTGCTATCCACCCCAAGAACACCGGGGAGCTGTTTTTT
TRBV12-5,NA,15,NA,TRBJ1-3,CASGLAQHAGNTIYF,TGTGCTAGTGGTTTGGCCCAACATGCCGGAAACACCATATATTTT
TRBV24-1,few,14,TRBD2,TRBJ2-7,CATSDSGTSNEQYF,TGTGCCACCAGTGATTCGGGGACTAGCAACGAGCAGTACTTC
TRBV5-1,NA,14,NA,TRBJ2-2,CASSLPFNTGELFF,TGCGCCAGCAGCTTGCCCTTTAACACCGGGGAGCTGTTTTTT
TRBV10-3,few,13,NA,TRBJ1-4,CAIAGTKYEKLFF,TGTGCCATCGCTGGAACAAAATATGAAAAACTGTTTTTT
TRBV7-2,many,11,NA,TRBJ2-1,CASSLQFEQFF,TGTGCCAGCAGCTTACAGTTTGAGCAGTTCTTC
TRBV6-5,few,15,NA,TRBJ2-7,CASSYSRLANYEQYF,TGTGCCAGCAGTTACTCGAGGCTAGCGAATTACGAGCAGTACTTC
TRBV7-9,NA,14,TRBD1,TRBJ1-2,CASSHRDRDDGYTF,TGTGCCAGCAGCCACCGGGACAGGGATGATGGCTACACCTTC
TRBV7-8,few,14,NA,TRBJ2-7,CASSLAMAGNEQYF,TGTGCCAGCAGCTTAGCGATGGCGGGCAACGAGCAGTACTTC
TRBV7-9,NA,16,TRBD2,TRBJ2-2,CASSTRTSGGAGELFF,TGTGCCAGCAGCACTCGGACTAGCGGGGGGGCCGGGGAGCTGTTTTTT
TRBV5-6,NA,12,NA,TRBJ2-2,CASSFMSGELFF,TGTGCCAGCAGCTTCATGTCCGGGGAGCTGTTTTTT
TRBV6-5,NA,15,TRBD2,TRBJ2-2,CASSSSGGDTGELFF,TGTGCCAGCAGTTCTAGCGGGGGAGACACCGGGGAGCTGTTTTTT
TRBV10-3,many,15,NA,TRBJ1-1,CAIRLAAGASKEAFF,TGTGCCATCAGACTCGCCGCAGGGGCATCGAAAGAAGCTTTCTTT
TRBV12-3/TRBV12-4,few,13,NA,TRBJ2-3,CASSVGNSHTQYF,TGTGCCAGCAGCGTTGGGAATTCCCATACGCAGTATTTT
TRBV9,few,15,TRBD2,TRBJ2-1,CASSDAGGADNEQFF,TGTGCCAGCAGCGACGCGGGAGGGGCTGACAATGAGCAGTTCTTC
TRBV15,NA,17,NA,TRBJ2-1,CATSREATGSSYNEQFF,TGTGCCACCAGCAGAGAGGCCACAGGTTCTTCCTACAATGAGCAGTTCTTC
TRBV29-1,few,16,TRBD1,TRBJ2-1,CSGEGADRGYYNEQFF,TGCAGCGGTGAAGGAGCCGACAGGGGGTATTACAATGAGCAGTTCTTC
TRBV7-2,NA,15,NA,TRBJ1-2,CASSLVGDRSYGYTF,TGTGCCAGCAGCTTAGTAGGCGACAGATCGTATGGCTACACCTTC
TRBV12-3/TRBV12-4,many,13,NA,TRBJ2-6,CATLFSGANVLTF,TGTGCCACACTGTTCTCTGGGGCCAACGTCCTGACTTTC
TRBV7-6,NA,18,NA,TRBJ2-2,CASSLARWGVGNTGELFF,TGTGCCAGCAGCTTAGCGCGCTGGGGTGTGGGAAACACCGGGGAGCTGTTTTTT
TRBV6-5,few,17,TRBD1,TRBJ1-4,CASSSSPGQSSSEKLFF,TGTGCCAGCAGTTCCAGTCCGGGACAGTCTTCTTCTGAAAAACTGTTTTTT
TRBV27,NA,15,NA,TRBJ2-3,CASTAWGSSTDTQYF,TGTGCCAGCACCGCATGGGGGTCTAGCACAGATACGCAGTATTTT
TRBV24-1,few,12,NA,TRBJ2-3,CATSLNTDTQYF,TGTGCCACCAGTCTCAATACAGATACGCAGTATTTT
TRBV15,few,17,NA,TRBJ1-1,CATSRVGSKPGGTEAFF,TGTGCCACCAGCAGAGTAGGTTCGAAGCCCGGGGGGACTGAAGCTTTCTTT
TRBV7-3,NA,15,NA,TRBJ1-2,CASSLNGLDNYGYTF,TGTGCCAGCAGCCTAAATGGGCTGGATAACTATGGCTACACCTTC
TRBV12-3/TRBV12-4,NA,19,TRBD1,TRBJ2-1,CASSPGTGGFPSSYNEQFF,TGTGCCAGCAGTCCCGGGACAGGGGGTTTCCCGAGCTCCTACAATGAGCAGTTCTTC
TRBV29-1,many,11,NA,TRBJ1-1,CSAQGGSEAFF,TGCAGCGCTCAGGGAGGCAGTGAAGCTTTCTTT
TRBV20-1,few,14,TRBD2,TRBJ2-1,CSAQSSGGFYEQFF,TGCAGTGCACAGTCTAGCGGGGGGTTCTATGAGCAGTTCTTC
TRBV4-3,NA,14,TRBD1,TRBJ1-1,CASSPGQAGAEAFF,TGCGCCAGCAGCCCGGGACAGGCGGGCGCTGAAGCTTTCTTT